This T cell receptor beta chain was captured by sequencing in a study of blood T cell repertoires in COVID-19. V shed 4 bases and J 5 bases; nucleotides not matched to a gene: 7. Looked up from germline, CDR1 is MDHEN and CDR2 is SYDVKM. This CDR3 comprises 14 residues. In this sample, this clone turned up a few times. The method was immunoSEQ multiplex PCR; TCRdb's version includes in-frame clones alone and lacks a portion of them. The table shows roughly 250,000 clones, with roughly 80% occurring only once. The sequence was collected from a woman older than 75 with acute or convalescent COVID-19. Sequencing was performed on peripheral blood. The chain is built from TRBV28 and TRBJ1-2, with TRBD1 identical over 7 bases. CDR3 sequence: CASSSTGTAYGYTF. In DNA, the CDR3 is TGTGCCAGCAGTTCAACCGGGACAGCTTATGGCTACACCTTC.